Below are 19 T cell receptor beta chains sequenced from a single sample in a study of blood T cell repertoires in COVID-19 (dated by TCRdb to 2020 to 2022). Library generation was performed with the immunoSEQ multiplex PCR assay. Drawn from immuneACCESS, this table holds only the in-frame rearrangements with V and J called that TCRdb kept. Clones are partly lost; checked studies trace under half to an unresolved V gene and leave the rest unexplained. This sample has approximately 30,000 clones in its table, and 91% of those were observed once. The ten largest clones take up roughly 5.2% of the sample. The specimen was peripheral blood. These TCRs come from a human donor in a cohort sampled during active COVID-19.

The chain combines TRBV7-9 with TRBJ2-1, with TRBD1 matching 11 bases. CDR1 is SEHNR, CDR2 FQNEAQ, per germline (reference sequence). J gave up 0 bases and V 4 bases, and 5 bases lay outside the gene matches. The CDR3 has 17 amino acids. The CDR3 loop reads CASSYLGTGGSYNEQFF. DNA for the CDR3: TGTGCCAGCAGCTACTTAGGGACAGGGGGCTCCTACAATGAGCAGTTCTTC. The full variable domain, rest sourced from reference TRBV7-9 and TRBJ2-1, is DTGVSQNPRHKITKRGQNVTFRCDPISEHNRLYWYRQTLGQGPEFLTYFQNEAQLEKSRLLSDRFSAERPKGSFSTLEIQRTEQGDSAMYLCASSYLGTGGSYNEQFFGPGTRLTVL.

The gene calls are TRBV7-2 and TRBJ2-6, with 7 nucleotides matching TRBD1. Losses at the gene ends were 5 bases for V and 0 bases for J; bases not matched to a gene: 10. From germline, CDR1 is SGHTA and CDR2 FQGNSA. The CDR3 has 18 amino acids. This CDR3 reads CASSPYGRGISGANVLTF. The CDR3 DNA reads TGTGCCAGCAGCCCGTACGGCAGGGGGATCTCTGGGGCCAACGTCCTGACTTTC.

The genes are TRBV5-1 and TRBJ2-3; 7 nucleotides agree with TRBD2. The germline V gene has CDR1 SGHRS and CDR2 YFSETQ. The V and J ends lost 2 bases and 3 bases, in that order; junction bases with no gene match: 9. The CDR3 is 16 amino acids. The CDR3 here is CASSLGGGSRTDTQYF. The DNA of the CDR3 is TGCGCCAGCAGCTTAGGCGGCGGGAGTCGTACAGATACGCAGTATTTT.

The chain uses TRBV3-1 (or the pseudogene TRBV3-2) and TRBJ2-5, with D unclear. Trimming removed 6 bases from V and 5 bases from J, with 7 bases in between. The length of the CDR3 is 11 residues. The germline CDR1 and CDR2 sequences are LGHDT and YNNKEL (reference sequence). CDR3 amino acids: CASRNTETQYF. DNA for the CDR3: TGTGCCAGCAGAAACACGGAGACCCAGTACTTC.

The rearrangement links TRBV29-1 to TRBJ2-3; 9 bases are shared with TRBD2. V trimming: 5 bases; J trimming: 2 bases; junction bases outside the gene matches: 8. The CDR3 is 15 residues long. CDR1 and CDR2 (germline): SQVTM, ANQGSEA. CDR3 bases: TGCAGCGTTTCAACCGGGACTAGCCTCACAGATACGCAGTATTTT. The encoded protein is CSVSTGTSLTDTQYF.

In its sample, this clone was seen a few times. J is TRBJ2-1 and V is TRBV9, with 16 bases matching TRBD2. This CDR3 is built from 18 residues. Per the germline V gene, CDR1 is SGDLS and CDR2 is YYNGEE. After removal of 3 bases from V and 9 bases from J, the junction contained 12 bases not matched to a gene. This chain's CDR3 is CASSEPKGLAGGPGEQFF. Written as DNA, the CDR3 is TGTGCCAGCAGCGAACCCAAGGGACTAGCGGGAGGGCCGGGTGAGCAGTTCTTC.

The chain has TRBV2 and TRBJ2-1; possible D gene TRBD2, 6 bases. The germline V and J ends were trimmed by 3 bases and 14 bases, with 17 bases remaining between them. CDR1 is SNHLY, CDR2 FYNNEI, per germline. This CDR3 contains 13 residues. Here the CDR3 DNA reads TGTGCCAGCAGTGAGAACGTTGGCGGAGGGAAGTTCTTC. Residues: CASSENVGGGKFF.

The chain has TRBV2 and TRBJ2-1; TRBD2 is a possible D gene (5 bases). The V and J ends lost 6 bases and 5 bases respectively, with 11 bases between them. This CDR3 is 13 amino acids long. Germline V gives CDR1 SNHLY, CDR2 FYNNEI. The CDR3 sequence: CASSLDGNNEQFF. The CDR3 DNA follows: TGTGCCAGCAGCCTGGACGGGAACAATGAGCAGTTCTTC.

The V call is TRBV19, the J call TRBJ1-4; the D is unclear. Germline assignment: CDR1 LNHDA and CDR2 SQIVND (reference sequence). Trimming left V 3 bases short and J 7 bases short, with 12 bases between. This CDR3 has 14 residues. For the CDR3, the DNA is TGTGCCAGTAGTATGGGCCCCGAGGGTGAAAAACTGTTTTTT. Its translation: CASSMGPEGEKLFF.

CDR3 sequence: CASSWGQAGPLSGNTIYF. For the CDR3, the DNA is TGTGCCAGCAGCTGGGGACAGGCTGGTCCCCTCTCTGGAAACACCATATATTTT. V gene TRBV7-2 combines with J gene TRBJ1-3; 8 bases fit TRBD1. The V and J ends lost 4 bases and 0 bases, in that order; junction bases with no gene match: 11. CDR1 and CDR2 (germline): SGHTA, FQGNSA. The CDR3 loop spans 18 amino acids.

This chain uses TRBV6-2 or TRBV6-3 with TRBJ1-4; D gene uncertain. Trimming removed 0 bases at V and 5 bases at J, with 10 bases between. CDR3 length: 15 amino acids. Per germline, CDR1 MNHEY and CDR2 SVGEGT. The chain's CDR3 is CASSYSAGGNEKLFF. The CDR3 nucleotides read TGTGCCAGCAGTTACTCCGCAGGAGGAAATGAAAAACTGTTTTTT.

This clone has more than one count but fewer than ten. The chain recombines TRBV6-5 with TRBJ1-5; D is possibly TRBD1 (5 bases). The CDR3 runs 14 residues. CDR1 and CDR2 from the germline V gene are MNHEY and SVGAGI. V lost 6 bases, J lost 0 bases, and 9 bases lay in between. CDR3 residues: CASRTGYSNQPQHF. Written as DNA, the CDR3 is TGTGCCAGCAGAACAGGCTATAGCAATCAGCCCCAGCATTTT.

CDR3 region: CASSIGLAGGDEQFF. The DNA of the CDR3 is TGTGCCAGCAGTATTGGACTAGCGGGAGGGGATGAGCAGTTCTTC. This chain joins TRBV6-5 and TRBJ2-1, with 15 bases identical to TRBD2. The V gene's germline CDR1 is MNHEY and CDR2 SVGAGI. Trimming at V came to 5 bases and at J to 8 bases, leaving 4 bases not matched to a gene. The CDR3 sequence is 15 residues long.

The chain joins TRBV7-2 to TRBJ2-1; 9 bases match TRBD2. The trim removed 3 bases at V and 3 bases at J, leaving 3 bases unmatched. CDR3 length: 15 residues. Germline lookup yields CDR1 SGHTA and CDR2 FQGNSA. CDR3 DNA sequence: TGTGCCAGCAGCTTGCTAGCGGGGATCTACAATGAGCAGTTCTTC. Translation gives CASSLLAGIYNEQFF. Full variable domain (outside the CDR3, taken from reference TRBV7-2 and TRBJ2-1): GAGVSQSPSNKVTEKGKDVELRCDPISGHTALYWYRQSLGQGLEFLIYFQGNSAPDKSGLPSDRFSAERTGGSVSTLTIQRTQQEDSAVYLCASSLLAGIYNEQFFGPGTRLTVL.

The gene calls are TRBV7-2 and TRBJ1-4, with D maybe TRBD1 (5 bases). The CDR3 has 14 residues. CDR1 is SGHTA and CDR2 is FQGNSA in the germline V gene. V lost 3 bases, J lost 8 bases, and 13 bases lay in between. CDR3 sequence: CASSFLAGTEKLFF. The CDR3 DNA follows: TGTGCCAGCAGCTTCCTGGCGGGGACCGAAAAACTGTTTTTT. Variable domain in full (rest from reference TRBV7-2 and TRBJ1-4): GAGVSQSPSNKVTEKGKDVELRCDPISGHTALYWYRQSLGQGLEFLIYFQGNSAPDKSGLPSDRFSAERTGGSVSTLTIQRTQQEDSAVYLCASSFLAGTEKLFFGSGTQLSVL.

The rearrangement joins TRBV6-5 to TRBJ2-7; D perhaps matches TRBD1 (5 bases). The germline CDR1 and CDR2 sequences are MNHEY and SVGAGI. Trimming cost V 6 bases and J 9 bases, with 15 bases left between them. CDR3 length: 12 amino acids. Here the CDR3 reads CASSRDLGVQYV. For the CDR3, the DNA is TGTGCCAGCAGCAGGGATTTAGGGGTGCAGTACGTC.

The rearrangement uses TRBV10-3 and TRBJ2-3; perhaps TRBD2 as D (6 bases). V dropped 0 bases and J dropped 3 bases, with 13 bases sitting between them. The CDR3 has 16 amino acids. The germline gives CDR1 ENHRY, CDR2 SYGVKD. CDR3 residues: CAISESSREQTDTQYF. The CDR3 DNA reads TGTGCCATCAGTGAGTCTTCACGGGAGCAAACAGATACGCAGTATTTT.

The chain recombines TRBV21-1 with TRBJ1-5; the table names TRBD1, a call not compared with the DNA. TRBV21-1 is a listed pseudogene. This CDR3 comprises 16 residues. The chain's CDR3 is CASSKEAGDSNQPQHF. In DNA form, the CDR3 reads TGTGCCAGCAGCAAAGAGGCAGGGGATAGCAATCAGCCCCAGCATTTT.

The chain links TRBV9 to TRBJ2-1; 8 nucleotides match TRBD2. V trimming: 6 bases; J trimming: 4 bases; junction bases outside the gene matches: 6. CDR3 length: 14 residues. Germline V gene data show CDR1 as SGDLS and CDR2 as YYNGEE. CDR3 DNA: TGTGCCAGCACCTTAGGACTAGCTTACAATGAGCAGTTCTTC. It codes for CASTLGLAYNEQFF. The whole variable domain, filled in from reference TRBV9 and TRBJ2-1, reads DSGVTQTPKHLITATGQRVTLRCSPRSGDLSVYWYQQSLDQGLQFLIQYYNGEERAKGNILERFSAQQFPDLHSELNLSSLELGDSALYFCASTLGLAYNEQFFGPGTRLTVL.